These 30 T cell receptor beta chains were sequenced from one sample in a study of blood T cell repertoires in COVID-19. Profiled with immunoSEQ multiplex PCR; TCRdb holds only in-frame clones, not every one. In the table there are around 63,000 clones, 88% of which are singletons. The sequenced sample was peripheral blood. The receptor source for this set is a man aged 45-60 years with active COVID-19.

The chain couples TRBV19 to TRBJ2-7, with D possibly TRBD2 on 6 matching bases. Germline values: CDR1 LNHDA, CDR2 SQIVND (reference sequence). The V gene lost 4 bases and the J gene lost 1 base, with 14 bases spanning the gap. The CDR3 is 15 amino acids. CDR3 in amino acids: CASSTSSGGSYEQYF. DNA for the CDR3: TGTGCCAGTAGTACCTCTAGTGGGGGGTCCTACGAGCAGTACTTC.

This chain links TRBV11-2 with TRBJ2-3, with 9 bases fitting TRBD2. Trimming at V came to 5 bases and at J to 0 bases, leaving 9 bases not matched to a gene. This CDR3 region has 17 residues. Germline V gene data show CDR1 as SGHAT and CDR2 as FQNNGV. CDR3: CASSRRSSGVSTDTQYF. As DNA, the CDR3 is TGTGCCAGCAGCCGCAGATCTAGCGGGGTAAGCACAGATACGCAGTATTTT.

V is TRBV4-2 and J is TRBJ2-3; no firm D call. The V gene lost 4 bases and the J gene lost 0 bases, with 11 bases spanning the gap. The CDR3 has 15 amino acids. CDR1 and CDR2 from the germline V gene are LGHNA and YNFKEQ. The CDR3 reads CASSPTSTSTDTQYF. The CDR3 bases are TGTGCCAGCAGCCCTACTTCCACTAGCACAGATACGCAGTATTTT.

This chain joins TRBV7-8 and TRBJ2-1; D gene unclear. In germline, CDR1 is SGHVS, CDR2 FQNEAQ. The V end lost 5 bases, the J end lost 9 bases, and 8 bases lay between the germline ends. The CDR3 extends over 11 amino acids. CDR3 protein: CASSSALEQFF. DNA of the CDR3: TGTGCCAGCAGCAGTGCGCTTGAGCAGTTCTTC.

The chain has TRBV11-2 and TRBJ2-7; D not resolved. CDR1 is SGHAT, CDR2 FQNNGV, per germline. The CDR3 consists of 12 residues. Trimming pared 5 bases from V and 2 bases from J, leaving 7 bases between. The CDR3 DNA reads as TGTGCCAGCAGCGTTAGTGCCTACGAGCAGTACTTC. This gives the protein CASSVSAYEQYF.

Written as DNA, the CDR3 is TGTGCCAGCAGCCTGACAGGGCCCCAGCATTTT. This codes for CASSLTGPQHF. The gene calls are TRBV3-1 (or the pseudogene TRBV3-2) and TRBJ1-5; maybe TRBD1 (6 bases). Germline CDR1 and CDR2: LGHDT and YNNKEL (reference sequence). V was clipped by 4 bases and J by 9 bases, with 7 bases between them. There are 11 residues in the CDR3.

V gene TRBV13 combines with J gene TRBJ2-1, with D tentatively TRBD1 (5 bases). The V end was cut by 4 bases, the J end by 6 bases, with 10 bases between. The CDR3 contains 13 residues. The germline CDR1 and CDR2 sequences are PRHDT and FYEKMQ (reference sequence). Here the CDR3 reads CASSYRNSNEQFF. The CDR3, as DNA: TGTGCCAGCAGCTACAGGAATTCCAATGAGCAGTTCTTC.

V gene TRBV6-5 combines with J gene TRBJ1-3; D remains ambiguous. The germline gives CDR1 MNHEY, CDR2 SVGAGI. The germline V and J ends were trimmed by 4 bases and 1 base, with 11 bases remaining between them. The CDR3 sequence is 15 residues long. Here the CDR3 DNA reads TGTGCCAGCAGTTCGTTCCCGGGGTCTGGAAACACCATATATTTT. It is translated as CASSSFPGSGNTIYF.

This CDR3 is CASSVTSGGARETQYF. The CDR3 nucleotides are TGTGCCAGCAGCGTGACTAGCGGGGGGGCTAGGGAGACCCAGTACTTC. The chain carries TRBV5-6 and TRBJ2-5, with TRBD2 matching 14 bases. Trimming cost V 4 bases and J 5 bases; bases outside gene matches: 7. Germline CDR1 is SGHDT and CDR2 is YYEEEE. The CDR3 totals 16 residues.

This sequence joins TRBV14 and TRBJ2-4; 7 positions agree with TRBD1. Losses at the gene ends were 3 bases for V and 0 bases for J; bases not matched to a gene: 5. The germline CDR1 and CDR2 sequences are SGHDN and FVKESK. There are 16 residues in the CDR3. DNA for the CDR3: TGTGCCAGCAGCCAGGGGACAGTTCTAGCCAAAAACATTCAGTACTTC. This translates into CASSQGTVLAKNIQYF.

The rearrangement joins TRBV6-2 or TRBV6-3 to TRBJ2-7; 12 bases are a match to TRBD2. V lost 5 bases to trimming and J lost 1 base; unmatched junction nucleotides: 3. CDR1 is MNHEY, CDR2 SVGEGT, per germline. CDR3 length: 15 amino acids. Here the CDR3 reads CASSQTSGGSYEQYF. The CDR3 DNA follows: TGTGCCAGCAGTCAGACTAGCGGGGGATCCTACGAGCAGTACTTC.

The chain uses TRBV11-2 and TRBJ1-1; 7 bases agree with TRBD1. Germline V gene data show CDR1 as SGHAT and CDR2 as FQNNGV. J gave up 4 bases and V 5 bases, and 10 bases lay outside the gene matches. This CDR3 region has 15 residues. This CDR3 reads CASSLRRQGFTEAFF. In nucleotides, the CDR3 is TGTGCCAGCAGCCTAAGACGACAGGGATTCACTGAAGCTTTCTTT.

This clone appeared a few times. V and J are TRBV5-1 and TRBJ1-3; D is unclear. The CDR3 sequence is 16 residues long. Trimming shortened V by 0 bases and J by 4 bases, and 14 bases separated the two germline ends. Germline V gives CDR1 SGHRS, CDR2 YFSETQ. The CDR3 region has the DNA TGCGCCAGCAGCTTGGGACATCCCTCCGCAGGAAACACCATATATTTT. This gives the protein CASSLGHPSAGNTIYF.

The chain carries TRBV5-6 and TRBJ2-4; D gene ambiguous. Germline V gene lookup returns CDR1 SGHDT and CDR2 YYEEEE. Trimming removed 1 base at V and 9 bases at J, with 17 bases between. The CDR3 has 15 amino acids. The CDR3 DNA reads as TGTGCCAGCAGCTTGCCCTTAGACTTGGGTGGCATTCAGTACTTC. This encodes CASSLPLDLGGIQYF.

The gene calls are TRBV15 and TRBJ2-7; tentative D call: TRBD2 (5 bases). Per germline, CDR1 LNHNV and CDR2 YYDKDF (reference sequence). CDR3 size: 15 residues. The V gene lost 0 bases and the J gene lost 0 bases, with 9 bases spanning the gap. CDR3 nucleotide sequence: TGTGCCACCAGCAGAGAGAGGGTGGGCTCCTACGAGCAGTACTTC. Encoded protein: CATSRERVGSYEQYF.

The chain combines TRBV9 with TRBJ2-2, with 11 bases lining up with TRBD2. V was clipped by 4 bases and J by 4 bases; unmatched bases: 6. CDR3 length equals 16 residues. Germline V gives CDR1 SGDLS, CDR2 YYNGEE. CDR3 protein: CASSPTGLAGTGELFF. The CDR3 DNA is TGTGCCAGCAGCCCCACCGGACTAGCGGGCACCGGGGAGCTGTTTTTT. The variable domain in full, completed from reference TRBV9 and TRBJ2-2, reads DSGVTQTPKHLITATGQRVTLRCSPRSGDLSVYWYQQSLDQGLQFLIQYYNGEERAKGNILERFSAQQFPDLHSELNLSSLELGDSALYFCASSPTGLAGTGELFFGEGSRLTVL.

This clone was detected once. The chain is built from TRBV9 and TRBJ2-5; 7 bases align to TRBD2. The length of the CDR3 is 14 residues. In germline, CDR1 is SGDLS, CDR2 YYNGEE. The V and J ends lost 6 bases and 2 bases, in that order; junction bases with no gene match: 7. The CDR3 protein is CASTLGGGQETQYF. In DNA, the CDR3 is TGTGCCAGCACCTTGGGGGGGGGTCAAGAGACCCAGTACTTC.

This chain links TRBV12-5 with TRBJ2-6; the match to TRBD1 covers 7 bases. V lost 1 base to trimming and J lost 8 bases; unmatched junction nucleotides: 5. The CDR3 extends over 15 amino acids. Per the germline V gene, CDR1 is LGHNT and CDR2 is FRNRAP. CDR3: CASGLGQGETNVLTF. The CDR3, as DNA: TGTGCTAGTGGTTTGGGACAGGGAGAGACCAACGTCCTGACTTTC.

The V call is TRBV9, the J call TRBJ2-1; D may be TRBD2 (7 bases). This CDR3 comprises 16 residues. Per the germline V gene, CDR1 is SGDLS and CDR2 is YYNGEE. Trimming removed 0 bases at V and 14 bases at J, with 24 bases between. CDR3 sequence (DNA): TGTGCCAGCAGCGTAGGGTTGAGTGGGGGGGCCCAGATCAAGTTCTTC. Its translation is CASSVGLSGGAQIKFF.

CDR3 residues: CASRKGVYEQYF. The CDR3 DNA follows: TGTGCCAGCAGGAAGGGAGTCTACGAGCAGTACTTC. The chain combines TRBV7-2 with TRBJ2-7; D may be TRBD2 (5 bases). Germline CDR1 is SGHTA and CDR2 is FQGNSA. The V end lost 6 bases, the J end lost 3 bases, and 9 bases lay between the germline ends. The CDR3 is 12 residues long.

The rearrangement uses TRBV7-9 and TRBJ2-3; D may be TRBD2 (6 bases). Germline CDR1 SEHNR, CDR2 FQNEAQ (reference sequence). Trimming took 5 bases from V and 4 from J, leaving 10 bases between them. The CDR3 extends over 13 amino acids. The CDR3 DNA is TGTGCCAGCAGCCCACTAGCTTCAGATACGCAGTATTTT. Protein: CASSPLASDTQYF. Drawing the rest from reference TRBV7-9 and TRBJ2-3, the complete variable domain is DTGVSQNPRHKITKRGQNVTFRCDPISEHNRLYWYRQTLGQGPEFLTYFQNEAQLEKSRLLSDRFSAERPKGSFSTLEIQRTEQGDSAMYLCASSPLASDTQYFGPGTRLTVL.

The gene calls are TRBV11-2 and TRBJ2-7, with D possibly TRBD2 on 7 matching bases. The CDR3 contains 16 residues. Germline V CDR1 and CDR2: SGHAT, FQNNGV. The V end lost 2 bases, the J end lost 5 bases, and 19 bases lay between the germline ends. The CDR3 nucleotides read TGTGCCAGCAGCTTATCCGGCCAAGGGGGGAGGGACGAGCAGTACTTC. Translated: CASSLSGQGGRDEQYF.

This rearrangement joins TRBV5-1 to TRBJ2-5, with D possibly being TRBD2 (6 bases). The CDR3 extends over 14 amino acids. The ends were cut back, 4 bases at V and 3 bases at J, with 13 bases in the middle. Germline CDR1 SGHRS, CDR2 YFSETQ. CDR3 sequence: CASSRGNAEETQYF. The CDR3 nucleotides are TGCGCCAGCAGCCGGGGGAACGCGGAAGAGACCCAGTACTTC.

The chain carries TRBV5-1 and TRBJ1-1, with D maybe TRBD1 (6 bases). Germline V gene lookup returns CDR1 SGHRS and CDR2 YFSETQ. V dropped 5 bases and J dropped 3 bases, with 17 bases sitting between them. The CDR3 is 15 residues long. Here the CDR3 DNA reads TGCGCCAGCAGACCAGGGGCGCTTGGGGACACTGAAGCTTTCTTT. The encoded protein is CASRPGALGDTEAFF.

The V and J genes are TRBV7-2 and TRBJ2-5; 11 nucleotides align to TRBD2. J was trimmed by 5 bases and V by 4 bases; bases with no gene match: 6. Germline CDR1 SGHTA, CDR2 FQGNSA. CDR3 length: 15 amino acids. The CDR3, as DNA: TGTGCCAGCAGCTCTAGCGGGGGGCGAGGGGAGACCCAGTACTTC. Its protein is CASSSSGGRGETQYF.

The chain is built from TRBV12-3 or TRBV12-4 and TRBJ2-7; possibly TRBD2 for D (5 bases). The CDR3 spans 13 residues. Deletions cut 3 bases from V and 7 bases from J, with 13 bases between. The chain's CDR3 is CASSLAGNGEQYF. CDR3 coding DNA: TGTGCCAGCAGTTTGGCGGGTAATGGAGAGCAGTACTTC.

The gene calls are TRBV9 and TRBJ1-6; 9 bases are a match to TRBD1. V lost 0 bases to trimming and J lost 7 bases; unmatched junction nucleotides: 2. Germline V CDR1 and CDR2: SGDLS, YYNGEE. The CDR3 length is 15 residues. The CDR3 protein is CASSVVGTGNSPLHF. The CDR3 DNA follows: TGTGCCAGCAGCGTAGTTGGGACAGGGAATTCACCCCTCCACTTT.

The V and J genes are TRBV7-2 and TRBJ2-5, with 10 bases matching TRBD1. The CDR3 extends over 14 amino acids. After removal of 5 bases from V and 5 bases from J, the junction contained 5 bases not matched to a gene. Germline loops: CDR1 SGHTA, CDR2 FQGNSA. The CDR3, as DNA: TGTGCCAGCAGCCCGGACAGGGGGACGGAGACCCAGTACTTC. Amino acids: CASSPDRGTETQYF. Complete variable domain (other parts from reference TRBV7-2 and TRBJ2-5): GAGVSQSPSNKVTEKGKDVELRCDPISGHTALYWYRQSLGQGLEFLIYFQGNSAPDKSGLPSDRFSAERTGGSVSTLTIQRTQQEDSAVYLCASSPDRGTETQYFGPGTRLLVL.

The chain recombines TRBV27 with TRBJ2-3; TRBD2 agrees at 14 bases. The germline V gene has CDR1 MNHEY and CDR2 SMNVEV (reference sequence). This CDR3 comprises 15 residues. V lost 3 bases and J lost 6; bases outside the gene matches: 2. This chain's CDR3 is CASSFWTSGGDTQYF. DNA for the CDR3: TGTGCCAGCAGTTTCTGGACTAGCGGGGGGGATACGCAGTATTTT.

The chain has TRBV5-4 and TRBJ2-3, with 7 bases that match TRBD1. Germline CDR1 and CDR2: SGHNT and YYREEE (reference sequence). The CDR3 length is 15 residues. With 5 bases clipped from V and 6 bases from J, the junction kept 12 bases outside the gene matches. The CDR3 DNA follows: TGTGCCAGCAGTACGTTACAGGGGACCGCGGATACGCAGTATTTT. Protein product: CASSTLQGTADTQYF.